The 27 T cell receptor beta chains listed next were all sequenced from one sample in a study of tumor and adjacent non-tumor tissue in lung cancer. Three rounds of nested PCR, following a modified ARM-PCR protocol, produced the TCRbeta library. MiXCR was run by TCRdb on the multiplex PCR reads, yielding one entry per CDR3 protein. This table holds just over 200,000 distinct CDR3 sequences, about 76% found once. No cell sorting was done before RNA was extracted from the tissue. The sequenced material came from lung tumor tissue. These TCRs come from a man aged 55 to 70 with non-small cell lung cancer.

As concerns this clonotype: One junction end disagrees with the germline gene, perhaps due to a read error. This chain uses TRBV11-3 with TRBJ2-1; D unresolved. This CDR3 has 11 amino acids. The germline CDR1 and CDR2 sequences are SGHNT and YENEEA. The CDR3 reads CVSSFSTEQFF. As DNA, the CDR3 is TGTGTCAGCAGCTTCAGTACGGAGCAGTTCTTC.

The J gene is TRBJ2-2, the V gene TRBV6-1, with 10 positions matching TRBD2. This CDR3 comprises 15 residues. Germline CDR1 MNHNS, CDR2 SASEGT. Unmatched junction bases numbered 5, after V lost 6 bases and J lost 4 bases. DNA for the CDR3: TGTGCCAGCAGGGGGGGACTAGCGCCCACCGGGGAGCTGTTTTTT. It encodes CASRGGLAPTGELFF.

The chain is built from TRBV5-1 and TRBJ1-1, with TRBD1 matching 8 bases. Germline assignment: CDR1 SGHRS and CDR2 YFSETQ. The CDR3 is 16 amino acids. Unmatched junction bases numbered 9, after V lost 2 bases and J lost 3 bases. Here the CDR3 reads CASSFRSGGRDTEAFF. CDR3 bases: TGCGCCAGCAGCTTCAGGTCAGGGGGCCGGGACACTGAAGCTTTCTTT.

This clonotype was counted many times. The CDR3 protein is CSARAPTGFEETQYF. The CDR3 nucleotides are TGCAGTGCTAGGGCTCCGACAGGGTTCGAGGAGACCCAGTACTTC. The chain links TRBV20-1 to TRBJ2-5, with 7 bases fitting TRBD1. After removal of 3 bases from V and 5 bases from J, the junction contained 12 bases not matched to a gene. CDR1 is DFQATT and CDR2 is SNEGSKA in the germline V gene (reference sequence). The CDR3 consists of 15 residues.

This rearrangement joins TRBV6-1 to TRBJ2-3; D is perhaps TRBD2 (5 bases). Per the germline V gene, CDR1 is MNHNS and CDR2 is SASEGT. Trimming pared 5 bases from V and 5 bases from J, leaving 17 bases between. The CDR3 is 15 amino acids. The CDR3 DNA reads as TGTGCCAGCAGTCCTAATGGGGTTCGGGGAGATACGCAGTATTTT. Protein sequence: CASSPNGVRGDTQYF.

Points on this clonotype: The CDR3 carries no conserved terminal phenylalanine or tryptophan, so it likely arises from a read error. It is unclear where the CDR3 begins or ends on the DNA, so no DNA is shown, and the CDR3 is as TCRdb lists it. This rearrangement joins TRBV11-2 to TRBJ2-1; TRBD1 is taken as the D call from the table, unchecked against the DNA. The CDR3 contains 11 residues when both ends are counted. Germline CDR1 SGHAT, CDR2 FQNNGV. The CDR3 sequence: CAIIRDRALFL.

As for this clonotype: The junction and the germline gene differ at one end; a read error may be behind it. V is TRBV6-5 and J is TRBJ2-2; the match to TRBD1 covers 8 bases. CDR1 MNHEY and CDR2 SVGAGI come from the germline V gene. The CDR3 is made up of 16 amino acids. CDR3: CPSSYSGTGQGGELFF. For the CDR3, the DNA is TGTCCCAGCAGTTACTCTGGGACAGGTCAGGGCGGAGAGCTGTTTTTT.

Concerning this clonotype: The final CDR3 position lacks the conserved phenylalanine or tryptophan, pointing to a likely read error. The chain recombines TRBV11-3 with TRBJ1-6; D remains ambiguous. The CDR3 spans 13 residues. CDR1 SGHNT and CDR2 YENEEA come from the germline V gene. CDR3 in amino acids: CAGRTSTHSPLHL. Here the CDR3 DNA reads TGTGCCGGCAGAACATCGACCCATTCACCCCTCCACCTT.

Remarks on this clonotype: One junction end disagrees with the germline gene, perhaps due to a read error. V gene TRBV20-1 combines with J gene TRBJ1-2, with 7 bases fitting TRBD1. Germline lookup yields CDR1 DFQATT and CDR2 SNEGSKA (reference sequence). The CDR3 covers 14 residues. The CDR3 DNA sequence: TGCACTGCTACATCACAAGGACAGGTGAAAGGCTACACCTTC. This codes for CTATSQGQVKGYTF.

This clonotype has just one count. V gene TRBV5-5 combines with J gene TRBJ1-2; 12 nucleotides align to TRBD1. Losses at the gene ends were 5 bases for V and 5 bases for J; bases not matched to a gene: 7. This CDR3 spans 15 amino acids. From germline, CDR1 is SGHKS and CDR2 YYEKEE (reference sequence). This CDR3 reads CASSPGQGATYGYTF. For the CDR3, the DNA is TGTGCCAGCAGTCCGGGACAGGGGGCGACTTATGGCTACACCTTC.

This CDR3 reads CASSLGGASGSYEQYF. In nucleotides, the CDR3 is TGCGCCAGCAGCTTGGGAGGGGCTAGCGGCTCTTACGAGCAGTACTTC. The rearrangement uses TRBV5-1 and TRBJ2-7; 7 nucleotides line up with TRBD2. This CDR3 comprises 16 residues. Germline V gene lookup returns CDR1 SGHRS and CDR2 YFSETQ. V shed 0 bases and J 4 bases; nucleotides not matched to a gene: 10.

This clonotype has more than one count but fewer than ten. The rearrangement links TRBV5-6 to TRBJ2-5; tentatively, D is TRBD1 (6 bases). CDR1 and CDR2 from the germline V gene are SGHDT and YYEEEE. The CDR3 spans 15 residues. V lost 4 bases and J 1 base, leaving 14 bases between the germline ends. This CDR3 is CASSPTGSGQETQYF. The CDR3 nucleotides are TGTGCCAGCAGCCCGACAGGTTCGGGCCAAGAGACCCAGTACTTC.

This clonotype came up a few times. The chain combines TRBV20-1 with TRBJ1-1; D remains ambiguous. Germline lookup yields CDR1 DFQATT and CDR2 SNEGSKA (reference sequence). V gave up 3 bases and J gave up 5 bases, with 10 bases separating them. The CDR3 extends over 12 amino acids. Here the CDR3 DNA reads TGCAGTGCTAGTATCCGGGATACTGAAGCTTTCTTT. Its protein product is CSASIRDTEAFF.

This clonotype occurred a few times. The chain is built from TRBV28 and TRBJ2-1; D gene uncertain. The CDR3 has 11 residues. Trimming removed 5 bases at V and 6 bases at J, with 5 bases between. The germline V gene encodes CDR1 MDHEN and CDR2 SYDVKM. This CDR3 is CASSIRNEQFF. The CDR3, as DNA: TGTGCCAGCAGTATTCGCAATGAGCAGTTCTTC. Filled out from reference TRBV28 and TRBJ2-1, the complete variable domain reads DVKVTQSSRYLVKRTGEKVFLECVQDMDHENMFWYRQDPGLGLRLIYFSYDVKMKEKGDIPEGYSVSREKKERFSLILESASTNQTSMYLCASSIRNEQFFGPGTRLTVL.

The chain recombines TRBV11-1 with TRBJ2-1; maybe TRBD2 (6 bases). The CDR3 extends over 17 amino acids. Germline loops: CDR1 SGHAT, CDR2 FQDESV (reference sequence). V was trimmed by 2 bases and J by 12 bases, leaving 26 bases between them. The CDR3 DNA reads as TGTGCCAGCAGCTTATCTCGGCTAGTGGGAGGCAACAATATGCAGTTCTTC. Protein sequence: CASSLSRLVGGNNMQFF. Filled out from reference TRBV11-1 and TRBJ2-1, the complete variable domain reads EAEVAQSPRYKITEKSQAVAFWCDPISGHATLYWYRQILGQGPELLVQFQDESVVDDSQLPKDRFSAERLKGVDSTLKIQPAELGDSAMYLCASSLSRLVGGNNMQFFGPGTRLTVL.

This chain joins TRBV4-2 and TRBJ2-1; possibly TRBD2 for D (7 bases). Trimming stripped 4 bases from V and 5 bases from J, with 33 bases between. Germline V CDR1 and CDR2: LGHNA, YNFKEQ. The CDR3 totals 21 residues. The CDR3 loop reads CASSLLRSRGGLRGRDNEQFF. CDR3 nucleotides: TGTGCCAGCAGCCTTCTCCGATCACGCGGGGGCCTCCGGGGGAGGGACAATGAGCAGTTCTTC.

As concerns this clonotype: This sequence may be a read error, since a much larger clone differs from it by one base. V gene TRBV20-1 combines with J gene TRBJ2-1; D call uncertain. CDR1 and CDR2 from the germline V gene are DFQATT and SNEGSKA (reference sequence). This CDR3 is 14 amino acids long. V dropped 7 bases and J dropped 8 bases, with 21 bases sitting between them. CDR3 amino acids: CSVYGSQEGHEQFF. Written as DNA, the CDR3 is TGCAGTGTATATGGGTCGCAGGAAGGGCATGAGCAGTTCTTC.

The rearrangement links TRBV11-3 to TRBJ2-4; D might be TRBD1 or TRBD2, each matching 5 bases. V was cut by 5 bases and J by 10 bases, with 18 bases left in between. The CDR3 is 14 amino acids. The V gene's germline CDR1 is SGHNT and CDR2 YENEEA. The CDR3 here is CASSPRDPNNIQYF. Here the CDR3 DNA reads TGTGCCAGCAGCCCCCGGGACCCCAATAATATTCAGTACTTC.

Details on this clonotype: Its ends do not fully match the called genes, so a read error is possible. V usage is TRBV6-1 and J usage is TRBJ2-7, with 11 bases lining up with TRBD2. The CDR3 has 18 amino acids. Germline values: CDR1 MNHNS, CDR2 SASEGT. The CDR3 is CASSEEAGGLAGSYEQYF. The CDR3 nucleotides read TGTGCCAGCAGTGAAGAGGCGGGCGGACTAGCGGGTTCCTACGAGCAATACTTC.

This clonotype was counted between two and nine times. The rearrangement links TRBV21-1 to TRBJ1-2; the table names TRBD1, a call not compared with the DNA. TRBV21-1 has pseudogene status. This CDR3 region has 14 residues. In DNA form, the CDR3 reads TGTGCCAGCAGCCGAAGCCCAGGGGGGTATGGCTACACCTTC. Encoded protein: CASSRSPGGYGYTF.

This clonotype has a single count. Compared with germline, one end of the junction differs, possibly owing to a read error. This chain connects TRBV7-9 to TRBJ2-3; D not certain. CDR1 and CDR2 (germline): SEHNR, FQNEAQ (reference sequence). The CDR3 loop spans 14 amino acids. The CDR3 DNA sequence: TGTGCCTGCAGCGCCTTTACAACCGCAGATACGCAGTATTTT. Amino acids: CACSAFTTADTQYF.

This clonotype was recorded at least ten times. The chain uses TRBV6-6 and TRBJ2-7, with 13 nucleotides matching TRBD2. This CDR3 is 16 amino acids long. The V segment lost 6 bases and the J segment 4 bases; nucleotides outside the gene matches: 9. CDR1 and CDR2 from the germline V gene are MNHNY and SVGAGI (reference sequence). The CDR3 coding sequence is TGTGCCAGCAGACGTACCGGGACTAGCGGGAATTACGAGCAGTACTTC. As protein: CASRRTGTSGNYEQYF.

As to this clonotype: The conserved closing phenylalanine or tryptophan is absent in this CDR3, likely reflecting a read error. V is TRBV11-3 and J is TRBJ2-5, with a possible D match to TRBD2 (6 bases). In germline, CDR1 is SGHNT, CDR2 YENEEA. This CDR3 has 17 amino acids. The CDR3 reads CASSLDPGARRGEIQYY. CDR3 sequence (DNA): TGTGCCAGCAGCTTAGATCCTGGTGCGAGGAGGGGAGAGATCCAGTACTAC.

As for this clonotype: With a much larger clone just one base away, this may be a read error. The chain couples TRBV20-1 to TRBJ1-5, with D unresolved. This CDR3 comprises 13 residues. Germline V gene sequence: CDR1 DFQATT, CDR2 SNEGSKA (reference sequence). The V gene lost 3 bases and the J gene lost 2 bases, with 8 bases spanning the gap. CDR3 in DNA: TGCAGTGCTAGCGTGCGGGGCAATCAGCCCCAGCATTTT. Residues: CSASVRGNQPQHF.

A remark on this clonotype: A read error is possible here, since a much larger clone lies one base away. The chain links TRBV20-1 to TRBJ2-1; tentative D call: TRBD1 (5 bases). CDR3 length: 12 residues. Germline values: CDR1 DFQATT, CDR2 SNEGSKA (reference sequence). CDR3 protein: CSARAGMDEHFF. The CDR3 bases are TGCAGTGCGAGAGCAGGGATGGATGAGCACTTCTTC.

About this clonotype: This clone may be a read error of a much larger clone one base away. The J gene is TRBJ2-7, the V gene TRBV20-1; TRBD1 matches 8 bases. The CDR3 runs 14 residues. The germline V gene has CDR1 DFQATT and CDR2 SNEGSKA (reference sequence). DNA for the CDR3: TGCAGTGCAGACTCGACAGGGGCCTCTGGCGAGAAGTACTTC. It codes for CSADSTGASGEKYF.

Concerning this clonotype: One end of the junction is discordant with germline, which a read error may explain. The chain combines TRBV4-2 with TRBJ2-3, with TRBD2 matching over 15 bases. The CDR3 has 18 amino acids. Germline V gene lookup returns CDR1 LGHNA and CDR2 YNFKEQ. As DNA, the CDR3 is TGTGCCAGCAGCCGGACTAGCGGGGGGGCCTCAAGCACAGATAAGCAGTATTTT. It specifies CASSRTSGGASSTDKQYF.